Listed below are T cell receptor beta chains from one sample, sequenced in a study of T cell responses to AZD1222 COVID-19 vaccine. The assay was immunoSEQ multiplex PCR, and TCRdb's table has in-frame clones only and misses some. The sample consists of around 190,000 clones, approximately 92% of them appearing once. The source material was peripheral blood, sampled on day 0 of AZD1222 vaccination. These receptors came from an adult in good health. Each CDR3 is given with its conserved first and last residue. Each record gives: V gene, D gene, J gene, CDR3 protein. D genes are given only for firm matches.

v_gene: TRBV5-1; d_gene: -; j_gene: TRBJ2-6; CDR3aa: CASSLADRTFSGANVLTF
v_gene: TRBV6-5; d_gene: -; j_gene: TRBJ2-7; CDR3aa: CASLSGDTFYEQYF
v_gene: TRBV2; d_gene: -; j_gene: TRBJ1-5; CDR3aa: CASSERRISNQPQHF
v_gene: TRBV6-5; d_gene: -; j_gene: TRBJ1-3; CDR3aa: CASLPGRSGNTIYF
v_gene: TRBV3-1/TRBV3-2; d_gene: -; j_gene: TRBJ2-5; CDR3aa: CASSPYEGRGETQYF
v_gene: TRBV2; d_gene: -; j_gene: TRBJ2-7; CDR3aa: CASNGGHEQYF
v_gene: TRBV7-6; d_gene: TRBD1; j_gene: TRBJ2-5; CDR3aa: CASSADRGFETQYF
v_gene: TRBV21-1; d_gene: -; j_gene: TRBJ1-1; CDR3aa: CASSKVGQQLSSVNTEAFF
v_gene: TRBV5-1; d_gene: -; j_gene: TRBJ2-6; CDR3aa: CASSLVLGPSSGANVLTF
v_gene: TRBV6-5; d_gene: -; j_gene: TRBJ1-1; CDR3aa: CASSYAGKNTEAFF
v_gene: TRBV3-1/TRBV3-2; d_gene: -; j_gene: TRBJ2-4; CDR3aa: CASSQGSRGRSDIQYF
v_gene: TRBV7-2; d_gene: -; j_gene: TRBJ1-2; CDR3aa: CASSFSGVDGYTF
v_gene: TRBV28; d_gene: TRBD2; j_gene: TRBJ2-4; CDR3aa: CASSYSGSKAKNIQYF
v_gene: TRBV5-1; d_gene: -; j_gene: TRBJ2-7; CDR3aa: CASSLVGGDRAYEQYF
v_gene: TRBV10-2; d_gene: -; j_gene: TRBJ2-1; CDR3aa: CAAKGGNEQFF
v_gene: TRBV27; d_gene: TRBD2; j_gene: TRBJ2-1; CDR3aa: CASSLASGVRNEQFF
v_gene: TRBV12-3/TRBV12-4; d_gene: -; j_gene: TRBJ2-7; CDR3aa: CASSLGSSYEQYF
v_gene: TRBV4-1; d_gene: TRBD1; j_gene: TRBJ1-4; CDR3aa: CASSLVGTGGEKLFF
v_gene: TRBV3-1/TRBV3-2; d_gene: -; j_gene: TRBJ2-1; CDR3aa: CASRDLRRRWQFF
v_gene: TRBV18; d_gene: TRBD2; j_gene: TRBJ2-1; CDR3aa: CASSISGVSYNEQFF
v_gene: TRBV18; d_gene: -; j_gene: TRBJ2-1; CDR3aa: CASSPPQIPYNEQFF
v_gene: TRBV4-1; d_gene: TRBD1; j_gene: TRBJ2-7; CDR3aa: CASSHGTGFYEQYF
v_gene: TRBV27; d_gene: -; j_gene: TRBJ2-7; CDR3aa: CASGTPTFYEQYF
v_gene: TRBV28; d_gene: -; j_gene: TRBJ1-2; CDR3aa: CASRPNPGHDTF
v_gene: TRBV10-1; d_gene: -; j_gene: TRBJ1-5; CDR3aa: CASRAGPNQPQHF
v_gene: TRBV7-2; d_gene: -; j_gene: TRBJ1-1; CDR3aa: CASSSALPRTEAFF
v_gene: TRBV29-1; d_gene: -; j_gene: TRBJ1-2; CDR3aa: CSISRDTPYGYTF
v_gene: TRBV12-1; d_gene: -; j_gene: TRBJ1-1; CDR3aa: CASSSLTVYTEAFF
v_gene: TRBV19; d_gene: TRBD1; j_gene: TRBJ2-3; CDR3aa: CASRAGQGAADTQYF
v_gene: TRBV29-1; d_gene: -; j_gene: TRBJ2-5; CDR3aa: CSVGWGQETQYF
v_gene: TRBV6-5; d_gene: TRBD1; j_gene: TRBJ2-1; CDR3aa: CASRILGQAKKQFF
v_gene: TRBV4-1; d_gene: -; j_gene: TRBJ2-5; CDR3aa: CASSQDLSAGETQYF
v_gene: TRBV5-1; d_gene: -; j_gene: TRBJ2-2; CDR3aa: CASSLSTTGYTGELFF
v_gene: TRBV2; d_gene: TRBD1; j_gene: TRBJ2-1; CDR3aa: CASRGTGGNEQFF
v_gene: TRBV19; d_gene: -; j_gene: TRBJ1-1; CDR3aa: CASSPSGVGGREAFF
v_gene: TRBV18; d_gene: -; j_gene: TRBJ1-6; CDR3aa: CASSPQQGPYNSPLHF
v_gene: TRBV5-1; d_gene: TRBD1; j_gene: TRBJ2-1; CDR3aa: CASSRGDRTFNEQFF
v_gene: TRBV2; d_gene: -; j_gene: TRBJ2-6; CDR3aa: CASRLTAPGANVLTF
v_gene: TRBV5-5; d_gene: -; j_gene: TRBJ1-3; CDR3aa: CASSLAGTPGNTIYF
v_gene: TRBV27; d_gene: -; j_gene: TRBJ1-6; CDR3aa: CASSPPYNSPLHF
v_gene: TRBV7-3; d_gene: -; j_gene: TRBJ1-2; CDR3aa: CASSLNSGVNGYTF
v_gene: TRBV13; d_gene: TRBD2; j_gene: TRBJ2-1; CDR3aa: CASSQPGLAVNEQFF
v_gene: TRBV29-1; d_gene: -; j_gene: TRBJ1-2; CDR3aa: CSVAGQFYGYTF
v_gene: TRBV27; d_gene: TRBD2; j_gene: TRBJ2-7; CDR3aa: CASSLGLAGQSYEQYF
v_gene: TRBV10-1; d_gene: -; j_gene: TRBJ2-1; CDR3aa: CASSGRLGGYNEQFF
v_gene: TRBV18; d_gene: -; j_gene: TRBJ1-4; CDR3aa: CASSPQQGLGEKLFF
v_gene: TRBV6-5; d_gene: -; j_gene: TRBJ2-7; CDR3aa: CASSRVRGAYEQYF
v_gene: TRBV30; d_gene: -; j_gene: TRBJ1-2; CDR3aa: CAWSRQYGYTF